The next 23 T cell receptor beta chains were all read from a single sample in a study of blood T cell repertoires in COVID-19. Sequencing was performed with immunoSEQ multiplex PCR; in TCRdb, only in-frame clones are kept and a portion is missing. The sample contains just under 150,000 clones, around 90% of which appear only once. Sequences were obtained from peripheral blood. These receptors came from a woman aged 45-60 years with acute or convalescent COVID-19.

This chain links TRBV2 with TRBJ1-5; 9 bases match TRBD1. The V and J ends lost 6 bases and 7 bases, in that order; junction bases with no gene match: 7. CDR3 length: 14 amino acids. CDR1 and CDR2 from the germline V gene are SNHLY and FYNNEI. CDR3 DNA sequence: TGTGCCAGCAGCGCGGGACAGGGAGAACAGCCCCAGCATTTT. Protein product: CASSAGQGEQPQHF.

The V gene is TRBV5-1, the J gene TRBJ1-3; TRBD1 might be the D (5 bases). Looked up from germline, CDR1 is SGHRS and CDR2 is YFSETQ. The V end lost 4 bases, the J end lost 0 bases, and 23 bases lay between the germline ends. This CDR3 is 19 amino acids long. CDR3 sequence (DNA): TGCGCCAGCAGCGTTGAGGAGGGCCGATCGGGGCTCTCTGGAAACACCATATATTTT. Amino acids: CASSVEEGRSGLSGNTIYF.

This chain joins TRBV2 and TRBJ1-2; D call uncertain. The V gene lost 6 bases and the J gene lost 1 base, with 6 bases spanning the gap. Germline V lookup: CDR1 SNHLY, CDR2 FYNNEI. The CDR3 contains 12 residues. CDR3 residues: CASSPSNYGYTF. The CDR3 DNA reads TGTGCCAGCAGCCCCAGTAACTATGGCTACACCTTC. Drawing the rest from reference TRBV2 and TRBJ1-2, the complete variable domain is EPEVTQTPSHQVTQMGQEVILRCVPISNHLYFYWYRQILGQKVEFLVSFYNNEISEKSEIFDDQFSVERPDGSNFTLKIRSTKLEDSAMYFCASSPSNYGYTFGSGTRLTVV.

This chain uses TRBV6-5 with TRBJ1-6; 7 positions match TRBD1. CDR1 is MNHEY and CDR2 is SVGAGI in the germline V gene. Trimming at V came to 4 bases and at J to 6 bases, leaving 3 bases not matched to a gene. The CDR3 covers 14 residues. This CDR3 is CASSLTGTNSPLHF. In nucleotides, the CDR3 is TGTGCCAGCAGTTTGACAGGGACTAATTCACCCCTCCACTTT.

CDR3 residues: CASTLQGGTEAFF. The CDR3 bases are TGTGCCAGCACATTACAGGGTGGGACTGAAGCTTTCTTT. This chain joins TRBV2 and TRBJ1-1; D may be TRBD1 (6 bases). Germline lookup yields CDR1 SNHLY and CDR2 FYNNEI. Trimming removed 7 bases from V and 5 bases from J, with 14 bases in between. The CDR3 is 13 residues long.

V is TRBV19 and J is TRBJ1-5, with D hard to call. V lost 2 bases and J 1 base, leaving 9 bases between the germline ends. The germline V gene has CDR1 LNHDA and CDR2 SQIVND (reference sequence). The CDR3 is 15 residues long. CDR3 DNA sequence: TGTGCCAGTAGTATAAGAGGAGGAAGCAATCAGCCCCAGCATTTT. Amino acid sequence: CASSIRGGSNQPQHF.

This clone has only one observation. The CDR3 here is CASSLGGNSPLHF. CDR3 sequence (DNA): TGTGCCAGCAGTTTGGGGGGAAATTCACCCCTCCACTTT. The rearrangement uses TRBV27 and TRBJ1-6; D possibly corresponds to TRBD1 (5 bases). V gave up 3 bases and J gave up 7 bases, with 7 bases separating them. The CDR3 extends over 13 amino acids. In germline, CDR1 is MNHEY, CDR2 SMNVEV (reference sequence).

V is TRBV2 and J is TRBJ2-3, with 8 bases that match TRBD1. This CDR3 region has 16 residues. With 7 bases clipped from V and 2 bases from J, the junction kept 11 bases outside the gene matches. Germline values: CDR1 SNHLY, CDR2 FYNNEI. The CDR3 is CASIRPGQGPTDTQYF. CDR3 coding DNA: TGTGCCAGCATCCGACCCGGACAGGGACCCACAGATACGCAGTATTTT.

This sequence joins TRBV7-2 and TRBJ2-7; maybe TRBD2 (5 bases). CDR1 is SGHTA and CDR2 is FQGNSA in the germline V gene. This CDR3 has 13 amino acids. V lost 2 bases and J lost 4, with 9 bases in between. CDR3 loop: CASSLYREYEQYF. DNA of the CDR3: TGTGCCAGCAGCTTATATCGGGAATACGAGCAGTACTTC.

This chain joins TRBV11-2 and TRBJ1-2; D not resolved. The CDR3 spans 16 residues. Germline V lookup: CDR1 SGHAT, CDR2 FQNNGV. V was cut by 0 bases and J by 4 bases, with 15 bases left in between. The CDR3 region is CASSLDQAVKLYGYTF. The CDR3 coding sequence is TGTGCCAGCAGCTTAGATCAGGCAGTCAAGCTCTATGGCTACACCTTC. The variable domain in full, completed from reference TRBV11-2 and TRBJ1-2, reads EAGVAQSPRYKIIEKRQSVAFWCNPISGHATLYWYQQILGQGPKLLIQFQNNGVVDDSQLPKDRFSAERLKGVDSTLKIQPAKLEDSAVYLCASSLDQAVKLYGYTFGSGTRLTVV.

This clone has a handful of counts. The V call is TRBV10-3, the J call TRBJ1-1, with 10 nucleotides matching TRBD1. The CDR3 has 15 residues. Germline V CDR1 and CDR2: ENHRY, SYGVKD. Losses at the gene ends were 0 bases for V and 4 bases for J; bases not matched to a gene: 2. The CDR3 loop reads CAISESRDRGTEAFF. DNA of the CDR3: TGTGCCATCAGTGAGTCCAGGGACAGGGGCACTGAAGCTTTCTTT.

The CDR3 spells CAWVAGLTNEQFF. The CDR3 DNA is TGTGCCTGGGTAGCGGGACTTACAAATGAGCAGTTCTTC. This chain connects TRBV30 to TRBJ2-1; TRBD2 matches at 8 bases. This CDR3 comprises 13 residues. The ends lost 5 bases at V and 7 bases at J; junction bases unmatched: 7. CDR1 is GTSNPN, CDR2 SVGIG, per germline (reference sequence).

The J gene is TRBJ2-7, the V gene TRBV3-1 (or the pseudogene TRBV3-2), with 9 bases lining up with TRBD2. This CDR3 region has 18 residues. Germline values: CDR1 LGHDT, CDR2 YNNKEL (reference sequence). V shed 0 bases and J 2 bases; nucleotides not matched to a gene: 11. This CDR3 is CASSQEGYRLADTYEQYF. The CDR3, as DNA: TGTGCCAGCAGCCAAGAAGGGTATCGACTAGCGGATACCTACGAGCAGTACTTC.

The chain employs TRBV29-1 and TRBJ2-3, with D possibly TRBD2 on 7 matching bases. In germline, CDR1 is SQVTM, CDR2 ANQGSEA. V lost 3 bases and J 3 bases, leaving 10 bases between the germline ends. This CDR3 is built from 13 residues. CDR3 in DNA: TGCAGCGTTGACGGGGGGCTAACAGATACGCAGTATTTT. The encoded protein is CSVDGGLTDTQYF.

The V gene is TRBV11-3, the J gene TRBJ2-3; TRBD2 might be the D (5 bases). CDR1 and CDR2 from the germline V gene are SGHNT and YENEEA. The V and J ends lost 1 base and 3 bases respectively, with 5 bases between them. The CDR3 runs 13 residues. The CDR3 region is CASSLGRTDTQYF. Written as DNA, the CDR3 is TGTGCCAGCAGCTTAGGGAGGACAGATACGCAGTATTTT.

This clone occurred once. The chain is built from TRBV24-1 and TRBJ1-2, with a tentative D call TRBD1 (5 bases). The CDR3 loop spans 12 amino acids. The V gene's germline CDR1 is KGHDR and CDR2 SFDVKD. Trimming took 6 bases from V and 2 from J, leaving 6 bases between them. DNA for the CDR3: TGTGCCACCAGTCGGGGGAACTATGGCTACACCTTC. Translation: CATSRGNYGYTF.

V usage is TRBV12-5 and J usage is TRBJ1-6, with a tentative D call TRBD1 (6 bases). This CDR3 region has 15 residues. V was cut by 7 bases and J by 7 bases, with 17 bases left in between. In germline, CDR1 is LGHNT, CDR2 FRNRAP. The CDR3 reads CASEGEGDMNSPLHF. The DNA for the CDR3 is TGTGCTAGTGAGGGGGAGGGGGATATGAATTCACCCCTCCACTTT.

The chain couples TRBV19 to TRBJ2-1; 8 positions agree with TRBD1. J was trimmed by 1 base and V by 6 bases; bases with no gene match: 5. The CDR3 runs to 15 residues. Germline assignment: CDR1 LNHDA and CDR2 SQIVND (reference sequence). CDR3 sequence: CASRGQDISYNEQFF. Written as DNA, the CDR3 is TGTGCCAGTAGGGGACAGGACATATCCTACAATGAGCAGTTCTTC.

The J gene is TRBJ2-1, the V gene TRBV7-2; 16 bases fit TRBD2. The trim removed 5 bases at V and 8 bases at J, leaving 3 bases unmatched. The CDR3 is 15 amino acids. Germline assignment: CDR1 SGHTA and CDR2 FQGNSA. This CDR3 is CASSPGTSGGDEQFF. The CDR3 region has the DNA TGTGCCAGCAGCCCCGGGACTAGCGGGGGGGATGAGCAGTTCTTC.

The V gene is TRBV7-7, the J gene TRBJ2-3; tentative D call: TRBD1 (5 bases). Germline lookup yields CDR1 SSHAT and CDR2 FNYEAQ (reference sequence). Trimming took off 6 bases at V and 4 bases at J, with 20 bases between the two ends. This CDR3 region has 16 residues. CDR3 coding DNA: TGTGCCAGCAGTCAGAGAGTGCCAGGGTTGGCAGATACGCAGTATTTT. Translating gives CASSQRVPGLADTQYF.

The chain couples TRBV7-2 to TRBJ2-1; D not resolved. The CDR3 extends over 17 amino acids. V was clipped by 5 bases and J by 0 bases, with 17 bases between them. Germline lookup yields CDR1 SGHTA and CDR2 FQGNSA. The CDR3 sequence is CASSPSANGGSYNEQFF. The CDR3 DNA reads TGTGCCAGCAGCCCCTCCGCTAATGGCGGCTCCTACAATGAGCAGTTCTTC.

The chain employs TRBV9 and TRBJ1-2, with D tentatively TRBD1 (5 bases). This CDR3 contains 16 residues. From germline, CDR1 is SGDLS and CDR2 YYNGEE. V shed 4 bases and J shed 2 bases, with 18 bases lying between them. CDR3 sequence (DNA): TGTGCCAGCAGCTCCCAGAGCGGGGGTGGCAACTATGGCTACACCTTC. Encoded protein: CASSSQSGGGNYGYTF. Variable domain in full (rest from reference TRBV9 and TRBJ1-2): DSGVTQTPKHLITATGQRVTLRCSPRSGDLSVYWYQQSLDQGLQFLIQYYNGEERAKGNILERFSAQQFPDLHSELNLSSLELGDSALYFCASSSQSGGGNYGYTFGSGTRLTVV.

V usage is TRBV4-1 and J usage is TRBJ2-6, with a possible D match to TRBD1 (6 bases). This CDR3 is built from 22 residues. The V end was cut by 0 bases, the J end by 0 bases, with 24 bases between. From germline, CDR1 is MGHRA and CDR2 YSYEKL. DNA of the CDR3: TGCGCCAGCAGCCAAGAAGGACTGGGGGCGGGTGTCCTTAGCTCTGGGGCCAACGTCCTGACTTTC. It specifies CASSQEGLGAGVLSSGANVLTF.